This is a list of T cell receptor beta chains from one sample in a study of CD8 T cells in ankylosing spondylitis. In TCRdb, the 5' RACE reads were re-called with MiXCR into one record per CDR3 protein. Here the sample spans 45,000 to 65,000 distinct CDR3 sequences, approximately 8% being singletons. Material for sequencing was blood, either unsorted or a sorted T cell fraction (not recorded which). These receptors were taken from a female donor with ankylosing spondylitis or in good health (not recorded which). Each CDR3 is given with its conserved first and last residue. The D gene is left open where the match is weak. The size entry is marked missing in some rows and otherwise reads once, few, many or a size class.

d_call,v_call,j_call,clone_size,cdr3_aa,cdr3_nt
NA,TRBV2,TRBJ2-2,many,CASRINTGELFF,TGTGCCAGCAGAATTAACACCGGGGAGCTGTTTTTT
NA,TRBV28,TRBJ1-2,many,CASRQQGYTF,TGTGCCAGCAGACAGCAGGGCTACACCTTC
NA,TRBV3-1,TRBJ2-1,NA,CASSQAGSSYNEQFF,TGTGCCAGCAGCCAGGCCGGCAGCTCCTACAATGAGCAGTTCTTC
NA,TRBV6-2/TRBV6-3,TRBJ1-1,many,CASGTGTEAFF,TGTGCCAGCGGCACGGGCACTGAAGCTTTCTTT
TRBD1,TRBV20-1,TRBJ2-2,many,CSARETGSTGELFF,TGCAGTGCTAGGGAGACAGGGAGTACCGGGGAGCTGTTTTTT
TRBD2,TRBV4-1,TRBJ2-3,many,CASSPPSGGSRDTQYF,TGCGCCAGCAGCCCCCCTAGCGGGGGTAGCCGAGATACGCAGTATTTT
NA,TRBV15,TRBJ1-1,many,CATKLGTPNTEAFF,TGTGCCACCAAGCTAGGGACACCGAACACTGAAGCTTTCTTT
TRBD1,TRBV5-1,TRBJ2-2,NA,CASGLQGAGELFF,TGCGCCAGCGGCTTACAGGGGGCCGGGGAGCTGTTTTTT
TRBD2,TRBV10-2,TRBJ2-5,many,CASSDPSGGRQETQYF,TGCGCCAGCAGTGACCCGAGCGGGGGCCGCCAAGAGACCCAGTACTTC
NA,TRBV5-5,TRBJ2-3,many,CASSPTPGPPTDTQYF,TGTGCCAGCAGCCCGACCCCGGGGCCCCCCACAGATACGCAGTATTTT
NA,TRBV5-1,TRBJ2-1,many,CASSLGGSVNEQFF,TGCGCCAGCAGCTTGGGGGGCTCGGTCAATGAGCAGTTCTTC
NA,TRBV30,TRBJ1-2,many,CAWSAGGPNGYTF,TGTGCCTGGAGTGCGGGAGGGCCAAATGGCTACACCTTC
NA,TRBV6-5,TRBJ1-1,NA,CASRFRTEAFF,TGTGCCAGCAGGTTCAGGACTGAAGCTTTCTTT
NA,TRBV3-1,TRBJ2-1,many,CASSRAGTDNEQFF,TGTGCCAGCAGCCGGGCCGGGACCGACAATGAGCAGTTCTTC
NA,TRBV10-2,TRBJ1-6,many,CASSIRASYNSPLHF,TGCGCCAGCAGTATAAGGGCCTCCTATAATTCACCCCTCCACTTT
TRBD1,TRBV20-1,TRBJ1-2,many,CSASKGAGYTF,TGCAGTGCTAGTAAGGGGGCCGGCTACACCTTC
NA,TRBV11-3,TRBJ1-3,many,CASSSGFSGNTIYF,TGTGCCAGCAGCTCAGGATTCTCTGGAAACACCATATATTTT
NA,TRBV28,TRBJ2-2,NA,CASSGPNTGELFF,TGTGCCAGCAGTGGACCGAACACCGGGGAGCTGTTTTTT
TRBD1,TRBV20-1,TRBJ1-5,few,CSASRPGQGINQPQHF,TGCAGTGCTAGCCGACCCGGACAGGGGATCAATCAGCCCCAGCATTTT
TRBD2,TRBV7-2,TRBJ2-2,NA,CASSSRTSGTTGELFF,TGTGCCAGCAGCTCAAGGACTAGCGGGACCACCGGGGAGCTGTTTTTT
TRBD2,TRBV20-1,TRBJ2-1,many,CSARDPGGGAWNEQFF,TGCAGTGCTAGAGATCCCGGCGGGGGAGCTTGGAATGAGCAGTTCTTC
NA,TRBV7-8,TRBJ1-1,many,CASSWRSGGIGGTEAFF,TGTGCCAGCAGCTGGCGGTCGGGGGGTATAGGGGGCACTGAAGCTTTCTTT
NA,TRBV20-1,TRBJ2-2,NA,CSARVPKQASNTGVLFF,TGCAGCGCTAGGGTTCCCAAACAGGCGTCGAACACCGGGGTGCTGTTTTTT
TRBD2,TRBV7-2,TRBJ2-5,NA,CASSLLSGGWDETQYF,TGTGCCAGCAGCTTATTGTCCGGGGGGTGGGATGAGACCCAGTACTTC
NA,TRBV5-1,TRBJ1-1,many,CASSSFRGANTEAFF,TGCGCCAGCAGCAGCTTCAGGGGTGCGAACACTGAAGCTTTCTTT
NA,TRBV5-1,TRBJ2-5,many,CASTSGTKYQETQYF,TGCGCCAGCACCTCCGGGACAAAGTACCAAGAGACCCAGTACTTC
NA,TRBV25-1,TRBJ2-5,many,CASSESQGSIGETQYF,TGTGCCAGCAGTGAAAGTCAAGGATCCATAGGAGAGACCCAGTACTTC
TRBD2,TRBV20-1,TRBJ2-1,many,CSARESGGAYQFF,TGCAGTGCTAGAGAGAGCGGGGGGGCGTATCAGTTCTTC
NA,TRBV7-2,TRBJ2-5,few,CASSLRQGQQETQYF,TGTGCCAGCAGCTTACGGCAGGGCCAACAAGAGACCCAGTACTTC
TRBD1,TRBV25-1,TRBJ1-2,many,CASSDPLGGYYGYTF,TGTGCCAGCAGTGACCCACTAGGGGGCTACTATGGCTACACCTTC
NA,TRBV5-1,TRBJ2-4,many,CAKTKEKNIQYF,TGCGCCAAGACAAAGGAGAAAAACATTCAGTACTTC
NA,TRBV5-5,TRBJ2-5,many,CASSLPGGGETQYF,TGTGCCAGCAGCTTGCCGGGGGGCGGCGAGACCCAGTACTTC
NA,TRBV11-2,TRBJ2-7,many,CASSFEHRSYEQYF,TGTGCCAGCAGCTTTGAACACAGATCCTACGAGCAGTACTTC
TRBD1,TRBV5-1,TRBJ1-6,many,CASSLGGQGYSPLHF,TGCGCCAGCAGCTTGGGGGGACAGGGGTATTCACCCCTCCACTTT
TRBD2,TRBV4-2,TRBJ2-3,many,CASSQDPRLAGTDTQYF,TGTGCCAGCAGCCAAGACCCCAGACTAGCGGGGACAGATACGCAGTATTTT
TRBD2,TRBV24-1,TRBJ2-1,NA,CATSDLRLAGVNEQFF,TGTGCCACCAGTGATTTACGACTAGCGGGGGTGAATGAGCAGTTCTTC
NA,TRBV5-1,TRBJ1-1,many,CASRVSGNTEAFF,TGCGCCAGCAGGGTTTCGGGGAACACTGAAGCTTTCTTT
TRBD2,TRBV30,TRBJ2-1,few,CAWSVPLSSGGEQFF,TGTGCCTGGAGTGTACCCCTTTCTAGCGGGGGGGAGCAGTTCTTC
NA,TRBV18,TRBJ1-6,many,CASSPNWASPLHF,TGTGCCAGCTCACCAAATTGGGCCTCACCCCTCCACTTT
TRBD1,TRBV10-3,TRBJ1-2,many,CAISGYRGPVYGYTF,TGTGCCATCAGTGGCTACAGGGGGCCTGTCTATGGCTACACCTTC
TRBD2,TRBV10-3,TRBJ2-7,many,CAIRSLAAAYEQYF,TGTGCCATCAGATCACTAGCGGCTGCCTACGAGCAGTACTTC
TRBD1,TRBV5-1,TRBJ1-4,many,CASSLAGTGGEKLFF,TGCGCCAGCAGCTTGGCCGGGACAGGGGGTGAAAAACTGTTTTTT
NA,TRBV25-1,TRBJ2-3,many,CASSEKRTDTQYF,TGTGCCAGCAGTGAAAAAAGAACAGATACGCAGTATTTT